This TCR beta chain came from a study of cytomegalovirus exposure and HLA in healthy donors. PCR was performed using 60 Vbeta and 13 Jbeta primers. Sequenced by immunoSEQ multiplex PCR; TCRdb stores in-frame clones only, minus some. The sample includes about 150,000 clones, 75% to 80% of them seen just once. The sequencing input was PBMCs. The sequence was collected from a woman aged 25-40 years in good health and CMV-seronegative.

The CDR3 DNA sequence: TGTGCCAGCAGTGAAACGGGAGGGTGGGGCTACACCTTC. Its translation is CASSETGGWGYTF. The chain couples TRBV6-1 to TRBJ1-2, with D unresolved. Trimming took off 2 bases at V and 8 bases at J, with 12 bases between the two ends. CDR1 MNHNS and CDR2 SASEGT come from the germline V gene. CDR3 length equals 13 residues.